The table lists the clone carrying this T cell receptor (beta chain) with a few counts. Its antigen is still unknown. These data originate in a study of post-analysis software for immune sequencing data. The wider study: Both relapsing-remitting and secondary progressive multiple sclerosis featured among the disease courses, as did progressive-relapsing multiple sclerosis.

Study results and limitations: Significantly lower normalized Chao1 diversity was found in patients with multiple sclerosis relative to controls. Samples made in the same batch grouped tightly together by F measure. Relative to controls, patients had five TRBV segments at higher frequency, with TRBV5-6, TRBV5-1 and TRBV20-1 among these.

V lost 2 bases to trimming and J lost 9 bases, with 12 bases between them. Germline values: CDR1 SGHRS, CDR2 YFSETQ. The CDR3 is 13 residues long. Unique molecular identifiers tagged the TCR beta cDNA libraries. Yield was around 500,000 cDNA molecules from approximately 0.91 to 9.4 million T cells. TCRdb fed the PCR reads into MiXCR, producing one record per CDR3 protein. This table holds 450,000 or so distinct CDR3 sequences, roughly 45% found once. The receptor was derived from a girl between 5 and 17 years old with multiple sclerosis. The specimen sequenced was blood. The chain recombines TRBV5-1 with TRBJ2-1; the D is unclear. This CDR3 is CASSFTTRREQFF. The DNA of the CDR3 is TGCGCCAGCAGCTTTACCACGAGGCGTGAGCAGTTCTTC. The variable domain in full, with the rest retrieved from reference TRBV5-1 and TRBJ2-1, is KAGVTQTPRYLIKTRGQQVTLSCSPISGHRSVSWYQQTPGQGLQFLFEYFSETQRNKGNFPGRFSGRQFSNSRSEMNVSTLELGDSALYLCASSFTTRREQFFGPGTRLTVL.